This TCR beta chain stems from a study of regulatory T cells in long-lasting Graves disease. Through Arm-PCR of CDR3 regions and iRepertoire HTBI primers, TCR beta libraries were built. TCRdb ran MiXCR on the multiplex PCR reads and lists one entry per CDR3 protein. Of over 500,000 distinct CDR3 sequences in the sample, roughly 16% were seen once. Time point described: newly diagnosed GD, antithyroid drugs for less than 3 months. Extracted RNA from PBMCs served as the source of the TCR library. Study-wide points: Persistent Graves' cases showed lower TCR diversity than newly diagnosed cases.

This clonotype was seen repeatedly, ten times or more. Its antigen is undetermined. There are 15 residues in the CDR3. V was cut by 7 bases and J by 7 bases, with 20 bases left in between. The same data also went into a second study, on T cells in Graves' hyperthyroidism and ophthalmopathy. That work states: HTBI primers were the set used in a first-round RT-PCR of the TCR CDR3.

The chain joins TRBV12-3 or TRBV12-4 to TRBJ1-5; maybe TRBD1 (5 bases). The sequence derives from a woman in her 30s with Graves disease. The source material was peripheral blood mononuclear cells (PBMCs), sampled at new diagnosis, from a patient treated with antithyroid drugs. CDR3 sequence: CASTHGGETNQPQHF. Written as DNA, the CDR3 is TGTGCCAGCACTCACGGGGGAGAAACAAACCAGCCCCAGCATTTT.